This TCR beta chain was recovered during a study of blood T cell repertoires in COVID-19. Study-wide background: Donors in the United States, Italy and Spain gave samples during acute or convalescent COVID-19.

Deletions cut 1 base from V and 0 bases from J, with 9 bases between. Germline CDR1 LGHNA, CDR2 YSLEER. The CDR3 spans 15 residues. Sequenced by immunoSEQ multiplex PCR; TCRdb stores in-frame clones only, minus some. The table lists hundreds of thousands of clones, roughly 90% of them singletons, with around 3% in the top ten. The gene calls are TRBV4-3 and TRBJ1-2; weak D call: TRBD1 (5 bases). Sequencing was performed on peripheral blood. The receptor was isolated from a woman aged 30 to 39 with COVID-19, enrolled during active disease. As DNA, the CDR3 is TGCGCCAGCAGCCAAGGGGGACTGCCTAACTATGGCTACACCTTC. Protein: CASSQGGLPNYGYTF.